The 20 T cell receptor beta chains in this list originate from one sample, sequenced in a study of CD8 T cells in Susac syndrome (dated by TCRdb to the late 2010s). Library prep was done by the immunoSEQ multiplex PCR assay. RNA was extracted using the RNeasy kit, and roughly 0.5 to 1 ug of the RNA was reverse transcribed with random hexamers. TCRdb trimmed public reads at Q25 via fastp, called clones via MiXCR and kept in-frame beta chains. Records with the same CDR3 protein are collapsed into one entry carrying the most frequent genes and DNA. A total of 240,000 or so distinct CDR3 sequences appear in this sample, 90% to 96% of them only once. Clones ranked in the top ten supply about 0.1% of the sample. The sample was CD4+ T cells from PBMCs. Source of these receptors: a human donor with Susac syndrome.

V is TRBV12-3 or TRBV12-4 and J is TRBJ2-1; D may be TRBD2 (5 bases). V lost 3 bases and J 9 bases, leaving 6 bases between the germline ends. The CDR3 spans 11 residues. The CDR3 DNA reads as TGTGCCAGCAGTTTTGCGGGTGAGCAGTTCTTC. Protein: CASSFAGEQFF.

The CDR3 coding sequence is TGCAGTGCTAGTTTGGCGTCAAGCTCCTACAATGAGCAGTTCTTC. Protein: CSASLASSSYNEQFF. J is TRBJ2-1 and V is TRBV20-1; no clear D gene. Germline CDR1 is DFQATT and CDR2 is SNEGSKA (reference sequence). The CDR3 consists of 15 residues. Trimming shortened V by 3 bases and J by 0 bases, and 12 bases separated the two germline ends.

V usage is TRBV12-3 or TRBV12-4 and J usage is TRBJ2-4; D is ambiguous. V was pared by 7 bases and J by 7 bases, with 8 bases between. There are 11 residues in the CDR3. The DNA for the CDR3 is TGTGCCAGCACCTTGATGAACATTCAGTACTTC. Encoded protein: CASTLMNIQYF.

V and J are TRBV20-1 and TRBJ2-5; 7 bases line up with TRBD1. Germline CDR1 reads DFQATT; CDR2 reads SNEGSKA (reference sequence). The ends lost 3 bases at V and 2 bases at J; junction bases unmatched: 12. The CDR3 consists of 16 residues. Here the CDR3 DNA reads TGCAGTGCTAGTAGCCCAGCGACAGGGAAACAAGAGACCCAGTACTTC. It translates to CSASSPATGKQETQYF.

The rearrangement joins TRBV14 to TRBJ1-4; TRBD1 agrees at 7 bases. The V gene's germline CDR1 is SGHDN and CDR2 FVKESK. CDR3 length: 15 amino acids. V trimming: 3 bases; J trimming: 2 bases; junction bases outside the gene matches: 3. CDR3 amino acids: CASSQGQQTNEKLFF. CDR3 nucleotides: TGTGCCAGCAGCCAGGGACAGCAGACTAATGAAAAACTGTTTTTT. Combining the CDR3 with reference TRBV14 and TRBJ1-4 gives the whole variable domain EAGVTQFPSHSVIEKGQTVTLRCDPISGHDNLYWYRRVMGKEIKFLLHFVKESKQDESGMPNNRFLAERTGGTYSTLKVQPAELEDSGVYFCASSQGQQTNEKLFFGSGTQLSVL.

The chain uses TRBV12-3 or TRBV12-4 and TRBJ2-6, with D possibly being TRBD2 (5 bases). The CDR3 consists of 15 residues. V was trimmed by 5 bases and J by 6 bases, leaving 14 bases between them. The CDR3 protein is CASSRRPEAANVLTF. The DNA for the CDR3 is TGTGCCAGCAGTCGACGACCGGAGGCGGCCAACGTCCTGACTTTC.

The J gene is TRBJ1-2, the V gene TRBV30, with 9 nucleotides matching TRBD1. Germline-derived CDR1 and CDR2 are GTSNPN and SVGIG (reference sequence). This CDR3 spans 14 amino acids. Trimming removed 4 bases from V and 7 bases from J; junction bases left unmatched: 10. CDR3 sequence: CAWTPGTGIVGYTF. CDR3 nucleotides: TGTGCCTGGACCCCCGGGACAGGGATTGTTGGCTACACCTTC.

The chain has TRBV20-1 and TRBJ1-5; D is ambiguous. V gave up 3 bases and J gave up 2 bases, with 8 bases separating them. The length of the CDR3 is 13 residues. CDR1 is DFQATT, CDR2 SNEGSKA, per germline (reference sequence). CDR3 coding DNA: TGCAGTGCTAGGTCCGGGGGCAATCAGCCCCAGCATTTT. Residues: CSARSGGNQPQHF.

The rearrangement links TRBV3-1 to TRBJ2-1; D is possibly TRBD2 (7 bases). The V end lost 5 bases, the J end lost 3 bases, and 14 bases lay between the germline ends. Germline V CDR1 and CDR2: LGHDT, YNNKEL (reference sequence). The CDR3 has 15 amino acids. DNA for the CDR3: TGTGCCAGCAGCTTAAAGCGGGACATCTACAATGAGCAGTTCTTC. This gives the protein CASSLKRDIYNEQFF.

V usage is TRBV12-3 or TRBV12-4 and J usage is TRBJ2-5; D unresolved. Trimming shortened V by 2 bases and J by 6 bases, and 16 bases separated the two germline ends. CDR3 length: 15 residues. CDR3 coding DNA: TGTGCCAGCAGTTTACGTGGACGTACATTACAGACCCAGTACTTC. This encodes CASSLRGRTLQTQYF.

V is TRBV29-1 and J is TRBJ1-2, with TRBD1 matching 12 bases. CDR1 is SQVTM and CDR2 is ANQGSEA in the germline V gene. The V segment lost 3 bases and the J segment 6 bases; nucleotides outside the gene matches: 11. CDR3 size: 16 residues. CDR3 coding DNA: TGCAGCGTTGACGTACTGCCGGGACAGGGGGCAGATGGCTACACCTTC. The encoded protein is CSVDVLPGQGADGYTF.

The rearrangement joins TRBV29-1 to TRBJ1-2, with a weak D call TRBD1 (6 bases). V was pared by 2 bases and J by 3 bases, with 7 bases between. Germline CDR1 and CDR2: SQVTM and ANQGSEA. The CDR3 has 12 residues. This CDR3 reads CSVERGDYGYTF. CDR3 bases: TGCAGCGTTGAAAGGGGGGACTATGGCTACACCTTC.

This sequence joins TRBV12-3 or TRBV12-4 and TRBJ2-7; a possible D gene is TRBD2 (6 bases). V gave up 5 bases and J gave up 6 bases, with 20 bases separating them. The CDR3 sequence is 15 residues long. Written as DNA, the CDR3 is TGTGCCAGCAGTCAAACGGGACGGAGGGGTTCCGAGCAGTACTTC. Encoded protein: CASSQTGRRGSEQYF.

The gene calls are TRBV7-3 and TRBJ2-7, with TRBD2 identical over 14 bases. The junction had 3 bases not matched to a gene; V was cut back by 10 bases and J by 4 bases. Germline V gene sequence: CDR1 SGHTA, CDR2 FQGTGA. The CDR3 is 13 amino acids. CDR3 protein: CATGLAGGYEQYF. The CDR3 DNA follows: TGTGCCACCGGACTAGCGGGAGGTTACGAGCAGTACTTC.

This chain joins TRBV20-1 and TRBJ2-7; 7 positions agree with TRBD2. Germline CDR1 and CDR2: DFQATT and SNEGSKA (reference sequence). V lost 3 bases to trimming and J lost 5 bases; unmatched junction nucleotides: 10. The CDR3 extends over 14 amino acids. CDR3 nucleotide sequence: TGCAGTGCTAGTATAGGACTAGGTTTCAACGAGCAGTACTTC. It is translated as CSASIGLGFNEQYF.

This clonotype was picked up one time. The CDR3 region is CATSGNIRQDGANVLTF. CDR3 bases: TGTGCCACCAGCGGGAACATAAGGCAGGATGGGGCCAACGTCCTGACTTTC. The chain employs TRBV15 and TRBJ2-6; no definite D call. Germline V gene data show CDR1 as LNHNV and CDR2 as YYDKDF (reference sequence). The V and J ends lost 5 bases and 3 bases respectively, with 17 bases between them. This CDR3 spans 17 amino acids. Supplemented by reference TRBV15 and TRBJ2-6, the full variable domain reads DAMVIQNPRYQVTQFGKPVTLSCSQTLNHNVMYWYQQKSSQAPKLLFHYYDKDFNNEADTPDNFQSRRPNTSFCFLDIRSPGLGDTAMYLCATSGNIRQDGANVLTFGAGSRLTVL.

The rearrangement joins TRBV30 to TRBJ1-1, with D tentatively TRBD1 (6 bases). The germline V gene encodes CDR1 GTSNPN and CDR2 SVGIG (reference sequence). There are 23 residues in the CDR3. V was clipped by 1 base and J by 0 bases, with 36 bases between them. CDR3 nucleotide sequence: TGTGCCTGGAGTGACCTAGCGACGCCGGGACAAAGGAGACGAGAGACCATGAACACTGAAGCTTTCTTT. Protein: CAWSDLATPGQRRRETMNTEAFF. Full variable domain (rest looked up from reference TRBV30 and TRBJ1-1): SQTIHQWPATLVQPVGSPLSLECTVEGTSNPNLYWYRQAAGRGLQLLFYSVGIGQISSEVPQNLSASRPQDRQFILSSKKLLLSDSGFYLCAWSDLATPGQRRRETMNTEAFFGQGTRLTVV.

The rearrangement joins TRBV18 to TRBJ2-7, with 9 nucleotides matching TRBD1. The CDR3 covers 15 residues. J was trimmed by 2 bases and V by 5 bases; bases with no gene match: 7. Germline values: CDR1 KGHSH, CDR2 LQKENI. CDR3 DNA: TGTGCCAGCTCAGCCGGGACAGGGCAGACCTACGAGCAGTACTTC. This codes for CASSAGTGQTYEQYF.

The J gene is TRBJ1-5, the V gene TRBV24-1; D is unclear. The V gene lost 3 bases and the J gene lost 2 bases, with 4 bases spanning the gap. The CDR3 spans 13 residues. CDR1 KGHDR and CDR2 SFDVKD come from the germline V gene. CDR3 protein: CATSDPGNQPQHF. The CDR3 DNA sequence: TGTGCCACCAGTGATCCGGGCAATCAGCCCCAGCATTTT.

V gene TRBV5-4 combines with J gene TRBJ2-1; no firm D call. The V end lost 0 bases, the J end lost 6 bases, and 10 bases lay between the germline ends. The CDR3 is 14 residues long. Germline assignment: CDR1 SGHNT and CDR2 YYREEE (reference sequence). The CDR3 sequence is CASSLGGSLNEQFF. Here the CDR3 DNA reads TGTGCCAGCAGCTTGGGGGGAAGTCTCAATGAGCAGTTCTTC.